This T cell receptor (beta chain) was sequenced for a study of Ad26.COV2.S vaccination and SARS-CoV-2 variants. Background on the study: The COV1001 Ad26.COV2.S trial arm included the donor. The vaccine Ad26.COV2.S was put into the muscle once, or twice with 56 days between. Study-wide results and limits: With respect to non-spike TCR breadth, vaccine and placebo recipients were similar.

Trimming took off 0 bases at V and 8 bases at J, with 10 bases between the two ends. The CDR3 sequence is 13 residues long. Germline CDR1 and CDR2: SEHNR and FQNEAQ (reference sequence). About this clone itself: Its target is unknown.

TCRdb's copy holds only in-frame clones and misses some; the assay was immunoSEQ multiplex PCR. The repertoire holds about 400,000 clones, with about nine tenths as singletons. Described treatment: roughly 19 received Ad26.COV2.S at low or high dose, single or two shots; 5 received placebo; per-sample allocation not given. Specimen acquisition occurred on day 63 following the initial vaccine or placebo injection. The origin of this receptor is a person aged 18-60 years who received the Ad26.COV2.S COVID-19 vaccine or a placebo. The chain recombines TRBV7-9 with TRBJ1-1; D is unclear. The material sequenced was peripheral blood, taken in a trial of Ad26.COV2.S vaccine versus placebo. Written as DNA, the CDR3 is TGTGCCAGCAGCTTAGCTGCTCCGGTCGAAGCTTTCTTT. Translation gives CASSLAAPVEAFF.